Given below is one T cell receptor beta chain in context. Its antigen is not known. Sequenced by immunoSEQ multiplex PCR; TCRdb stores in-frame clones only, minus some. The sample lists approximately 60,000 clones, about 81% occurring once. This record belongs to a study of a mutant IDH1 vaccine in newly diagnosed glioma. For the study at large: Eight vaccinations reached patients in weeks 1, 3, 5, 7, 11, 15, 19 and 23. Radiotherapy, temozolomide, or both had been given previously, and both were given to most.

V gave up 7 bases and J gave up 2 bases; unmatched junction bases: 4. This CDR3 is 14 amino acids long. As for time point: week 23, last vaccination. In the vaccine, a single dose held 300 ug of the mutant IDH1 20-mer peptide, along with topical imiquimod. New IDH1-mutant, ATRX-lost WHO grade 3 or 4 astrocytomas occurred in donors. The chain has TRBV23-1 and TRBJ1-5; 8 bases match TRBD1. TRBV23-1 qualifies as an ORF whose function is uncertain. The sequence derives from a woman in her thirties or forties with glioma. Some clones in this sample may be carry-over from other donors' samples. The sequenced sample was PBMCs, obtained from a glioma patient whose treatment included an IDH1 peptide vaccine. The CDR3 DNA reads as TGCGCCAGCATCCCGGACAGGGGCAATCAGCCCCAGCATTTT. It codes for CASIPDRGNQPQHF.